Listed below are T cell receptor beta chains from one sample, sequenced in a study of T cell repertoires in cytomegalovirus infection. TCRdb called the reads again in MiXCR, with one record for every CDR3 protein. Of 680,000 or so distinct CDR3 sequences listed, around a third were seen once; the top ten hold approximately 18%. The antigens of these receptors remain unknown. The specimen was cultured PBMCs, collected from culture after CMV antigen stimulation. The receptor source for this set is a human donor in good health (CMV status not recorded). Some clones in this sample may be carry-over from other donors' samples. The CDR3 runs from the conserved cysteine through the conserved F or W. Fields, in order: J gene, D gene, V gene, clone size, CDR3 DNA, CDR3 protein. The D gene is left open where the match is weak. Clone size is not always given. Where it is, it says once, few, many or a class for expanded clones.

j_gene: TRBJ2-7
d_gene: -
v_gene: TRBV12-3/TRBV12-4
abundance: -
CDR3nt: TGTGCCAGCAGCCGCTCCCCCAGGTACGAGCAGTACTTC
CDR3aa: CASSRSPRYEQYF

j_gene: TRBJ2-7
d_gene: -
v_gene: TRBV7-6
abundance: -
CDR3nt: TGTGCCAGCAGCCCGGGGGTGGCCCGTGCGGGGGAGCAGTACTTC
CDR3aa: CASSPGVARAGEQYF

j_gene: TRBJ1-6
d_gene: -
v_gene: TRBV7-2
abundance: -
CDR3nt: TGTGCCAGCAGCTTAGGAATCGGGTTTGGTTCACCCCTCCACTTT
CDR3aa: CASSLGIGFGSPLHF

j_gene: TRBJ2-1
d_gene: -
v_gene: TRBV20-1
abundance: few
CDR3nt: TGCAGTGTGGAGGGGGGCTCATCCAATGAGCAGTTCTTC
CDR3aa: CSVEGGSSNEQFF

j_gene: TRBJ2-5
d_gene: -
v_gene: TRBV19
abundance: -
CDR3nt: TGTGCCAGTAGTAGCTGGGGAGAGACCCAGTACTTC
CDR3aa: CASSSWGETQYF

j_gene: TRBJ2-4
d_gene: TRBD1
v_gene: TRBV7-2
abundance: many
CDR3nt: TGTGCCAGCAGCACAGCGGGGACAGGGGTGGCCAAAAACATTCAGTACTTC
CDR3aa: CASSTAGTGVAKNIQYF

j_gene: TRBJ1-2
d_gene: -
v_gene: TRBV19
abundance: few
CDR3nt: TGTGCCAGTAGAGGCTCCGACGAGTACTATGGCTACACCTTC
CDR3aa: CASRGSDEYYGYTF

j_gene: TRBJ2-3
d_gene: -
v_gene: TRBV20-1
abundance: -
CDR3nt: TGCAGTGCTACGGCCAGGGCAGATACGCAGTATTTT
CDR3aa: CSATARADTQYF

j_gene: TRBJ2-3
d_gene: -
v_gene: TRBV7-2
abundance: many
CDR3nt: TGTGCCAGCAGCCCCACTTTGGGAGATACGCAGTATTTT
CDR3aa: CASSPTLGDTQYF

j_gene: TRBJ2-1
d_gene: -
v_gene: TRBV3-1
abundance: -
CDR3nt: TGTGCCAGCAGCCATACGGAAATTTACAATGAGCAGTTCTTC
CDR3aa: CASSHTEIYNEQFF

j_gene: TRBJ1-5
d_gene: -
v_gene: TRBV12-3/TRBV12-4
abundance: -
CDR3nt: TGTGCCAGCGCGGGGGGAACTCAGCCCCAGCATTTT
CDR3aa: CASAGGTQPQHF

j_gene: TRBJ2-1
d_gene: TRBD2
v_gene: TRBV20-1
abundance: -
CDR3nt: TGCAGTGCCAGAGGACTAGCGGGAGGGGGATACAATGAGCAGTTCTTC
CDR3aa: CSARGLAGGGYNEQFF

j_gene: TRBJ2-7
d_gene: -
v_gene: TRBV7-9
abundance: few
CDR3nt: TGTGCCAGCAGCTTATGGATCACTAGTAATGAGCAGTACTTC
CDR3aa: CASSLWITSNEQYF

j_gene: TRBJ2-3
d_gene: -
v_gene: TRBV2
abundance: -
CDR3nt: TGTGCCAGCAGTGTTTCCCGCGGAGGTAGCACAGATACGCAGTATTTT
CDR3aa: CASSVSRGGSTDTQYF

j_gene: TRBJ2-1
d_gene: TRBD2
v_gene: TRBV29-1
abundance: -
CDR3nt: TGCAGCGTTGTAGCGGGAGACCGCTACAATGAGCAGTTCTTC
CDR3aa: CSVVAGDRYNEQFF

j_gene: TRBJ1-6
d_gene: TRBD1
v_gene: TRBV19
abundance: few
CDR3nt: TGTGCCAGTCTTGACAGGGTGTATAATTCACCCCTCCACTTT
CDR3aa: CASLDRVYNSPLHF

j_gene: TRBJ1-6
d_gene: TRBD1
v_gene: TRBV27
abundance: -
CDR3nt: TGTGCCAGCAGTTTTTCGGGACAGAGTGTTTCACCCCTCCACTTT
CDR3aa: CASSFSGQSVSPLHF

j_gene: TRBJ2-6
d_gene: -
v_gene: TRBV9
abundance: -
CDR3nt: TGTGCCAGCAGCGTAGGGGGGGCTGGGGCCAACGTCCTGACTTTC
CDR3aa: CASSVGGAGANVLTF

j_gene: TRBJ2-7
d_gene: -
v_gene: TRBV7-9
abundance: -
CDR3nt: TGTGCCAGCAGCCTAGGGGACCTCCGGCTCTACGAGCAGTACTTC
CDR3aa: CASSLGDLRLYEQYF

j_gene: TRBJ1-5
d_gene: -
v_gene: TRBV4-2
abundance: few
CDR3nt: TGTGCCAGCAGCCAAATCGGTAGCAATCAGCCCCAGCATTTT
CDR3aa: CASSQIGSNQPQHF

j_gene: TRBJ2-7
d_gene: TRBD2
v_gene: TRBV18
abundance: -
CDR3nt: TGTGCCAGCTCACCAGGGACTAGCGGGAGCGGGCAGTACTTC
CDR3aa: CASSPGTSGSGQYF

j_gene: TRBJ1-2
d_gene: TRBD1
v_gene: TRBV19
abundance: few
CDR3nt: TGTGCCAGTAGCCAACTGGGGTCCGGGACAGTTTATGGCTACACCTTC
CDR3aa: CASSQLGSGTVYGYTF

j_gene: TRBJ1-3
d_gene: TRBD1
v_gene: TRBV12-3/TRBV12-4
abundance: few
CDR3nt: TGTGCCAGCAGTACCCAGGGGGCATCTGGAAACACCATATATTTT
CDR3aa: CASSTQGASGNTIYF

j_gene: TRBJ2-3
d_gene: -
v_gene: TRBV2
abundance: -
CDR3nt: TGTGCCAGCAGCGAGGACTTCTCTAGCACAGATACGCAGTATTTT
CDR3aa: CASSEDFSSTDTQYF